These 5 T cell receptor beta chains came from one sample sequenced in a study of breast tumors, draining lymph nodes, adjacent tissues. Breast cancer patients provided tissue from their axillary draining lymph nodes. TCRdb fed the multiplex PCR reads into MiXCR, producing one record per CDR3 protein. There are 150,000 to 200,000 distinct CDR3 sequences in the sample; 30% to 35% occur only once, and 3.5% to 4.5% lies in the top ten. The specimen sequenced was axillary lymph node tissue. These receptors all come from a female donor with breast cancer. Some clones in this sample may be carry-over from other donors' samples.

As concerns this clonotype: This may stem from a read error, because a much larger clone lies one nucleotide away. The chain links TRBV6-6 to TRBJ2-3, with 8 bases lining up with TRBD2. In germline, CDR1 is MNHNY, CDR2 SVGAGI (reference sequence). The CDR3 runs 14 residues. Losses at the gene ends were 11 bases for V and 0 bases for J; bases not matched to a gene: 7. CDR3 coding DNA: TGTGCCGGACAGCGGGGGAGCAGCACAGATACGCAGTATTTT. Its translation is CAGQRGSSTDTQYF.

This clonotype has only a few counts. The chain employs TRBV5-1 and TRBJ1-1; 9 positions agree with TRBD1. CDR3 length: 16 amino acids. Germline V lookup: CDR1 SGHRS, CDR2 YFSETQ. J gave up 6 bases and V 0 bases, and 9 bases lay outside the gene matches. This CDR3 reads CASSLGLTGGYSEAFF. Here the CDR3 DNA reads TGCGCCAGCAGCTTGGGCCTAACAGGGGGCTATTCTGAAGCTTTCTTT. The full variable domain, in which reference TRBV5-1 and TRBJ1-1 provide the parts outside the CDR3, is KAGVTQTPRYLIKTRGQQVTLSCSPISGHRSVSWYQQTPGQGLQFLFEYFSETQRNKGNFPGRFSGRQFSNSRSEMNVSTLELGDSALYLCASSLGLTGGYSEAFFGQGTRLTVV.

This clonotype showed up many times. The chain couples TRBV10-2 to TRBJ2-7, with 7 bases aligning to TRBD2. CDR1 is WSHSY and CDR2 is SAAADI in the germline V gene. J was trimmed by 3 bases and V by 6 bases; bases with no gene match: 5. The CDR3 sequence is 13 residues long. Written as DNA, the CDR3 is TGCGCCAGCAGAGAAGGGACTATCTACGAGCAGTACTTC. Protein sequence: CASREGTIYEQYF.

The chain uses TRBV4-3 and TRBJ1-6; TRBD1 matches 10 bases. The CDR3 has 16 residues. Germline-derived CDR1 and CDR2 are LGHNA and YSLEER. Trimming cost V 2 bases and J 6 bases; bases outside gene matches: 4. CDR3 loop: CASSQFRTGGNSPLHF. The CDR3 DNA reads TGCGCCAGCAGCCAATTTAGGACAGGGGGTAATTCACCCCTCCACTTT.

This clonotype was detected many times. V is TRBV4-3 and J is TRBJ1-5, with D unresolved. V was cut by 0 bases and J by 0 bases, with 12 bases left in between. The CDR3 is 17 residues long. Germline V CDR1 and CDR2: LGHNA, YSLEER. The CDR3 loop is CASSQDKGKGSNQPQHF. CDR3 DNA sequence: TGCGCCAGCAGCCAAGATAAGGGAAAGGGTAGCAATCAGCCCCAGCATTTT.